Below, 17 T cell receptor beta chains from the same sample are listed, as sequenced in a study of shared clonotypes between healthy human individuals. Clones were sequenced by immunoSEQ multiplex PCR, and TCRdb holds only the in-frame ones, with some missing. The sample lists approximately 1,000,000 clones, 70% to 85% occurring once. Sequencing used memory CD4+ T cells from PBMCs. As to subset: CD45RA-negative fraction. These receptors all come from a man aged 18-30 years in good health. Some clones in this sample may be carry-over from other donors' samples.

Turning to this clone: One end of the junction is discordant with germline, which a read error may explain. The DNA of the CDR3 is TGTGCCAGCAGCTTAGTCGGGCGGCCTGTGGCCTTC. Protein product: CASSLVGRPVAF. The chain combines TRBV7-2 with TRBJ1-2; D gene uncertain. CDR3 length: 12 residues. Germline CDR1 reads SGHTA; CDR2 reads FQGNSA.

The chain's CDR3 is CASSLSGGRGAGELFF. The CDR3 DNA reads TGTGCCAGCAGCCTTAGCGGAGGGCGAGGGGCCGGGGAGCTGTTTTTT. J is TRBJ2-2 and V is TRBV11-2, with a tentative D call TRBD2 (6 bases). This CDR3 has 16 residues. Germline V lookup: CDR1 SGHAT, CDR2 FQNNGV. V was pared by 5 bases and J by 6 bases, with 19 bases between.

The rearrangement links TRBV30 to TRBJ2-2; D gene uncertain. The germline V and J ends were trimmed by 4 bases and 0 bases, with 3 bases remaining between them. Per the germline V gene, CDR1 is GTSNPN and CDR2 is SVGIG (reference sequence). This CDR3 is 12 amino acids long. The CDR3 sequence: CAWTPNTGELFF. The CDR3 nucleotides are TGTGCCTGGACCCCGAACACCGGGGAGCTGTTTTTT.

This chain links TRBV10-3 with TRBJ2-3; TRBD2 matches 9 bases. The CDR3 has 15 amino acids. J was trimmed by 1 base and V by 6 bases; bases with no gene match: 5. Germline V lookup: CDR1 ENHRY, CDR2 SYGVKD. CDR3 sequence (DNA): TGTGCCATCAGATATAGCGGGAGCGGCACAGATACGCAGTATTTT. This encodes CAIRYSGSGTDTQYF.

In this sample, this clone turned up once. The V and J genes are TRBV28 and TRBJ2-5; perhaps D is TRBD1 or TRBD2 (5 bases each). Looked up from germline, CDR1 is MDHEN and CDR2 is SYDVKM. There are 13 residues in the CDR3. The germline V and J ends were trimmed by 5 bases and 2 bases, with 9 bases remaining between them. CDR3 in DNA: TGTGCCAGCAGTCCGGGACCACAAGAGACCCAGTACTTC. This sequence encodes CASSPGPQETQYF.

A word on this clone: Germline and junction disagree at one end, which may indicate a read error. Different DNA sequences within this sample yield the same CDR3. The J gene is TRBJ2-5, the V gene TRBV15; D not resolved. From germline, CDR1 is LNHNV and CDR2 YYDKDF (reference sequence). The length of the CDR3 is 14 residues. Written as DNA, the CDR3 is TGTGCTACCAGCAGAGAATCCAACCAAGAGACCCAGTACTTC. Its translation is CATSRESNQETQYF.

There are a few counts of this clone. The rearrangement uses TRBV4-2 and TRBJ2-3; 9 bases are shared with TRBD2. Germline CDR1 reads LGHNA; CDR2 reads YNFKEQ. The CDR3 runs to 14 residues. J gave up 6 bases and V 6 bases, and 7 bases lay outside the gene matches. The CDR3 DNA is TGTGCCAGCAGTTCGGCGGGGGGGTCCGATACGCAGTATTTT. It is translated as CASSSAGGSDTQYF.

This clone occurred a few times. The rearrangement joins TRBV7-3 to TRBJ2-3; the D gene is possibly TRBD1 (6 bases). The CDR3 has 13 amino acids. Germline V gives CDR1 SGHTA, CDR2 FQGTGA. V was trimmed by 3 bases and J by 5 bases, leaving 9 bases between them. CDR3 DNA: TGTGCCAGCAGCTTTCACAGGGAAGATACGCAGTATTTT. Translating gives CASSFHREDTQYF. Full variable domain (outside the CDR3, taken from reference TRBV7-3 and TRBJ2-3): GAGVSQTPSNKVTEKGKYVELRCDPISGHTALYWYRQSLGQGPEFLIYFQGTGAADDSGLPNDRFFAVRPEGSVSTLKIQRTERGDSAVYLCASSFHREDTQYFGPGTRLTVL.

For this clone: This specimen includes other DNA sequences encoding the same CDR3. V and J are TRBV11-2 and TRBJ1-2; D might be TRBD1 (5 bases). There are 13 residues in the CDR3. From germline, CDR1 is SGHAT and CDR2 FQNNGV. V was pared by 5 bases and J by 2 bases, with 9 bases between. The CDR3 spells CASSVDTNYGYTF. The CDR3 region has the DNA TGTGCCAGCAGCGTGGACACCAACTATGGCTACACCTTC.

The chain combines TRBV5-1 with TRBJ2-1; D not certain. V lost 4 bases and J lost 9, with 11 bases in between. The germline V gene encodes CDR1 SGHRS and CDR2 YFSETQ. This CDR3 comprises 12 residues. CDR3 DNA: TGCGCCAGCAGCATAGGGTACCTTGAGCAGTTCTTC. Its translation: CASSIGYLEQFF.

The rearrangement links TRBV7-8 to TRBJ2-3; tentatively, D is TRBD2 (6 bases). This CDR3 comprises 14 residues. CDR1 is SGHVS and CDR2 is FQNEAQ in the germline V gene. The germline V and J ends were trimmed by 8 bases and 0 bases, with 12 bases remaining between them. The CDR3 spells CASSSAGSTDTQYF. DNA of the CDR3: TGTGCCAGCTCTTCGGCGGGAAGCACAGATACGCAGTATTTT.

The chain employs TRBV5-6 and TRBJ2-2; 9 positions match TRBD1. This CDR3 spans 15 amino acids. Germline lookup yields CDR1 SGHDT and CDR2 YYEEEE. J lost 7 bases, V lost 3 bases, and 7 bases had no gene match. In DNA, the CDR3 is TGTGCCAGCAGCTGGACAGGGGAGTTCGGCGGGGAGCTGTTTTTT. Translating it yields CASSWTGEFGGELFF.

The J gene is TRBJ2-7, the V gene TRBV28; TRBD1 agrees at 10 bases. Germline values: CDR1 MDHEN, CDR2 SYDVKM. This CDR3 contains 16 residues. Trimming took 7 bases from V and 5 from J; bases not matched to a gene: 14. Here the CDR3 reads CASTIYPGQGSHEQYF. Written as DNA, the CDR3 is TGTGCCAGCACCATTTATCCGGGACAGGGGTCCCACGAGCAGTACTTC.

V gene TRBV30 combines with J gene TRBJ2-1; 8 nucleotides match TRBD2. Germline V gene sequence: CDR1 GTSNPN, CDR2 SVGIG (reference sequence). V lost 2 bases and J lost 6; bases outside the gene matches: 9. The CDR3 consists of 15 residues. CDR3 in amino acids: CAWSPGGKGINEQFF. The CDR3 DNA sequence: TGTGCCTGGAGTCCGGGGGGGAAGGGGATCAATGAGCAGTTCTTC. Looking up the rest from reference TRBV30 and TRBJ2-1 gives the full variable domain: SQTIHQWPATLVQPVGSPLSLECTVEGTSNPNLYWYRQAAGRGLQLLFYSVGIGQISSEVPQNLSASRPQDRQFILSSKKLLLSDSGFYLCAWSPGGKGINEQFFGPGTRLTVL.

In this sample, this clone turned up a few times. This could be a read error, since a much larger clone is one nucleotide away. V gene TRBV9 combines with J gene TRBJ1-3; D unresolved. The CDR3 contains 14 residues. Trimming removed 4 bases at V and 2 bases at J, with 10 bases between. Germline lookup yields CDR1 SGDLS and CDR2 YYNGEE. The CDR3 sequence is CASSPTFAGNTIYF. CDR3 in DNA: TGTGCCAGCAGCCCCACTTTTGCTGGAAACACCATATATTTT.

About this clone itself: A read error is the likely source, as a far larger clone sits one nucleotide away. CDR3 sequence (DNA): TGTGCCAGCAGCCGGGGGGCACTAGCGGGAGGGAACTCCTACAATGAGCAGTTCTTC. This gives the protein CASSRGALAGGNSYNEQFF. The chain uses TRBV7-9 and TRBJ2-1; 13 bases fit TRBD2. The CDR3 length is 19 residues. Germline lookup yields CDR1 SEHNR and CDR2 FQNEAQ (reference sequence). Trimming cost V 5 bases and J 0 bases; bases outside gene matches: 10.

This chain joins TRBV5-1 and TRBJ1-1; weak D call: TRBD1 (5 bases). V was pared by 4 bases and J by 0 bases, with 13 bases between. The CDR3 length is 15 residues. Germline CDR1 SGHRS, CDR2 YFSETQ. This chain's CDR3 is CASSALTAMNTEAFF. The CDR3, as DNA: TGCGCCAGCAGCGCCCTGACAGCCATGAACACTGAAGCTTTCTTT.